A selection of T cell receptor beta chains follows, all from one sample in a study of T cell repertoires in cytomegalovirus infection. TCRdb used MiXCR to reprocess the reads, holding one entry per CDR3 protein. The data hold 490,000 or so distinct CDR3 sequences, with about 11% observed a single time. The specimen was PBMCs. These TCRs come from a human donor in good health (CMV status not recorded). Some clones in this sample may be carry-over from other donors' samples. Each CDR3 is given with its conserved first and last residue. The order of the fields is clone size, J gene, D gene, V gene, CDR3 DNA, CDR3 protein. D genes are given only for firm matches. Only part of the rows carry a size: once, few, many, or a class if the clone is expanded.

clone_size: many; j_call: TRBJ1-1; d_call: .; v_call: TRBV10-1; cdr3_nt: TGCGCCAGCAGTGAGAGGACGGTGGTGAACACTGAAGCTTTCTTT; cdr3_aa: CASSERTVVNTEAFF
clone_size: few; j_call: TRBJ2-3; d_call: .; v_call: TRBV19; cdr3_nt: TGTGCCAGTAGAACCAGTCCCGGGACATACTCAGATACGCAGTATTTT; cdr3_aa: CASRTSPGTYSDTQYF
clone_size: .; j_call: TRBJ2-1; d_call: TRBD2; v_call: TRBV2; cdr3_nt: TGTGCCAGCAGTGAAGCGCCTAGCGGAAACCATTACTACAATGAGCAGTTCTTC; cdr3_aa: CASSEAPSGNHYYNEQFF
clone_size: .; j_call: TRBJ2-7; d_call: TRBD2; v_call: TRBV6-1; cdr3_nt: TGTGCCAGCAGTGAAGCTAGCGGGACCTCCTACGAGCAGTACTTC; cdr3_aa: CASSEASGTSYEQYF
clone_size: many; j_call: TRBJ1-5; d_call: .; v_call: TRBV7-2; cdr3_nt: TGTGCCAGCACCTGGGAGGGATTGAATCAGCCCCAGCATTTT; cdr3_aa: CASTWEGLNQPQHF
clone_size: many; j_call: TRBJ2-1; d_call: .; v_call: TRBV6-5; cdr3_nt: TGTGCCAGCAGTTACTCGAGTCAGGCGGATGAGCAGTTCTTC; cdr3_aa: CASSYSSQADEQFF
clone_size: many; j_call: TRBJ2-5; d_call: .; v_call: TRBV7-2; cdr3_nt: TGTGCCAGCAGCCTCAGGTACCAAGAGACCCAGTACTTC; cdr3_aa: CASSLRYQETQYF
clone_size: few; j_call: TRBJ1-5; d_call: .; v_call: TRBV19; cdr3_nt: TGTGCCAGTACCTTCTCGACAGGAAGGAATCAGCCCCAGCATTTT; cdr3_aa: CASTFSTGRNQPQHF
clone_size: few; j_call: TRBJ2-1; d_call: TRBD1; v_call: TRBV24-1; cdr3_nt: TGTGCCACCGGCAGTACAGGGGGCTCTGATGAGCAGTTCTTC; cdr3_aa: CATGSTGGSDEQFF
clone_size: .; j_call: TRBJ1-2; d_call: .; v_call: TRBV2; cdr3_nt: TGTGCCAGCAGTGAAGGGACCATCTATGGCTACACCTTC; cdr3_aa: CASSEGTIYGYTF
clone_size: many; j_call: TRBJ1-2; d_call: .; v_call: TRBV7-9; cdr3_nt: TGTGCCAGCAGCTTAGCGGCTTCCCTAACTATGGCTATAGACTTC; cdr3_aa: CASSLAASLTMAIDF
clone_size: few; j_call: TRBJ2-1; d_call: TRBD2; v_call: TRBV5-8; cdr3_nt: TGTGCCAGCAGGCAGACTAGCGGGAGTTCCTACAATGAGCAGTTCTTC; cdr3_aa: CASRQTSGSSYNEQFF
clone_size: many; j_call: TRBJ2-5; d_call: TRBD1; v_call: TRBV11-2; cdr3_nt: TGTGCCAGCAGCTCCCACAGGGGAAAGAATCAAGAGACCCAGTACTTC; cdr3_aa: CASSSHRGKNQETQYF
clone_size: few; j_call: TRBJ1-5; d_call: .; v_call: TRBV5-5; cdr3_nt: TGTGCCAGCAACCTCGACCCCCAGCAGCCCCAGCATTTT; cdr3_aa: CASNLDPQQPQHF
clone_size: .; j_call: TRBJ1-1; d_call: .; v_call: TRBV5-4; cdr3_nt: TGTGCCAGCAGCTGGACTGGAGGGTTCACGAACACTGAAGCTTTCTTT; cdr3_aa: CASSWTGGFTNTEAFF
clone_size: many; j_call: TRBJ2-7; d_call: .; v_call: TRBV18; cdr3_nt: TGTGCCAGCTCACCATTGCCGGACTTCTCCTACGAGCAGTACTTC; cdr3_aa: CASSPLPDFSYEQYF
clone_size: many; j_call: TRBJ2-7; d_call: TRBD1; v_call: TRBV6-5; cdr3_nt: TGTGCCAGCAGTTACTCCGGGACAGGGCTCTACGAGCAGTACTTC; cdr3_aa: CASSYSGTGLYEQYF
clone_size: many; j_call: TRBJ2-5; d_call: .; v_call: TRBV25-1; cdr3_nt: TGTGCCAGCAGTGAATTCCCTGCGGTGGCGTACCAAGAGACCCAGTACTTC; cdr3_aa: CASSEFPAVAYQETQYF
clone_size: many; j_call: TRBJ2-3; d_call: .; v_call: TRBV28; cdr3_nt: TGTGCCAGCAGCCCCACCGGGACATTGGATTTTTTT; cdr3_aa: CASSPTGTLDFF
clone_size: many; j_call: TRBJ2-1; d_call: .; v_call: TRBV12-3/TRBV12-4; cdr3_nt: TGTGCCAGCAGCAAGAATGGGGAACGTATGTTC; cdr3_aa: CASSKNGERMF
clone_size: many; j_call: TRBJ1-1; d_call: TRBD1; v_call: TRBV27; cdr3_nt: TGTGCCAGCAGTCCTTCTCTGAACAGGGGTACTGAAGCTTTCTTT; cdr3_aa: CASSPSLNRGTEAFF
clone_size: many; j_call: TRBJ2-1; d_call: TRBD2; v_call: TRBV28; cdr3_nt: TGTGCCAGCAGTTTAAAAGTGGGAGGGCCGGTAGAGCAGTTCTTC; cdr3_aa: CASSLKVGGPVEQFF
clone_size: few; j_call: TRBJ2-7; d_call: .; v_call: TRBV2; cdr3_nt: TGTGCCATCCCGGGTGGCTACGAGCTCTACTTC; cdr3_aa: CAIPGGYELYF
clone_size: many; j_call: TRBJ1-1; d_call: TRBD1; v_call: TRBV29-1; cdr3_nt: TGCAGCGTTGCGAGGGGGCAGAGAACTGAAGCTTTCTTT; cdr3_aa: CSVARGQRTEAFF
clone_size: few; j_call: TRBJ2-5; d_call: .; v_call: TRBV29-1; cdr3_nt: TGCAGCGTTTGGGTTGAGGGGGTGGTGGAGACCCAGTACTTC; cdr3_aa: CSVWVEGVVETQYF
clone_size: .; j_call: TRBJ2-3; d_call: TRBD2; v_call: TRBV29-1; cdr3_nt: TGCAGCGCAAGACTAGCGGTGGGAGATACGCAGTATTTT; cdr3_aa: CSARLAVGDTQYF
clone_size: .; j_call: TRBJ1-6; d_call: TRBD1; v_call: TRBV7-2; cdr3_nt: TGTGCCAGCAGCTTAGTGGGGACAGTTAATTCACCCCTCCACTTT; cdr3_aa: CASSLVGTVNSPLHF
clone_size: many; j_call: TRBJ2-5; d_call: .; v_call: TRBV20-1; cdr3_nt: TGCAGTGCTAGGGGGCTAGAGACCCAGTACTTC; cdr3_aa: CSARGLETQYF
clone_size: .; j_call: TRBJ1-5; d_call: .; v_call: TRBV28; cdr3_nt: TGTGCCAGCAGTTTAATCAGGTTCAATCAGCCCCAGCATTTT; cdr3_aa: CASSLIRFNQPQHF
clone_size: many; j_call: TRBJ2-2; d_call: TRBD2; v_call: TRBV7-2; cdr3_nt: TGTGCCAGCAGCCCCGTATGGCGGGGGACCGGGGAGCTGTTTTTT; cdr3_aa: CASSPVWRGTGELFF
clone_size: many; j_call: TRBJ2-5; d_call: TRBD1; v_call: TRBV7-9; cdr3_nt: TGTGCCAGCAGCACACAGGGGGGAAAGACCCAGTACTTC; cdr3_aa: CASSTQGGKTQYF
clone_size: few; j_call: TRBJ1-5; d_call: TRBD1; v_call: TRBV3-1; cdr3_nt: TGTGCCAGCAGCCAAGTTCTTTATCCAGGGGGCAATGGGAGCAATCAGCCCCAGCATTTT; cdr3_aa: CASSQVLYPGGNGSNQPQHF
clone_size: many; j_call: TRBJ2-7; d_call: TRBD2; v_call: TRBV20-1; cdr3_nt: TGCAGGGGAAGCGGGAGGTACGAGCAGTACTTC; cdr3_aa: CRGSGRYEQYF
clone_size: once; j_call: TRBJ1-3; d_call: TRBD1; v_call: TRBV9; cdr3_nt: TGTGCCAGCAGCGCCCGGGGGGACAGCTCTGGAAGCACCATATATTTT; cdr3_aa: CASSARGDSSGSTIYF
clone_size: many; j_call: TRBJ2-1; d_call: TRBD2; v_call: TRBV24-1; cdr3_nt: TGTGCCACCAGTGATTTGCAGACTAGCGGGAGTGGGGATGAGCAGTTCTTC; cdr3_aa: CATSDLQTSGSGDEQFF
clone_size: many; j_call: TRBJ1-4; d_call: .; v_call: TRBV5-5; cdr3_nt: TGTGCCAGCAGCTTGGATTCGGAAGAAAAACTGTTTTTT; cdr3_aa: CASSLDSEEKLFF
clone_size: .; j_call: TRBJ2-1; d_call: TRBD1; v_call: TRBV20-1; cdr3_nt: TGCAGTGCAACCTCCGGGACAGGGGTTATTTCTGAGCAGTTCTTC; cdr3_aa: CSATSGTGVISEQFF
clone_size: few; j_call: TRBJ1-1; d_call: TRBD1; v_call: TRBV20-1; cdr3_nt: TGCAGTGCTCCCGGACCCACAGGGGAGGACACTGAAGCTTTCTTT; cdr3_aa: CSAPGPTGEDTEAFF
clone_size: .; j_call: TRBJ1-2; d_call: .; v_call: TRBV3-1; cdr3_nt: TGTGCCAGCAGCCAAGAATCGGGGCTGGATGGCTACACCTTC; cdr3_aa: CASSQESGLDGYTF
clone_size: few; j_call: TRBJ2-1; d_call: .; v_call: TRBV29-1; cdr3_nt: TGCAGCGCCCAACCCTCCAGGCGGAATGAGCAGTTCTTC; cdr3_aa: CSAQPSRRNEQFF